A single TCR beta chain is shown here with its context. Its antigen remains unknown. Treatment reported: roughly nine-day PBMC culture with coronavirus spike peptide pools or control peptides (ViraFEST assay). After culture for approximately 10 days, isolation of CD4+ T cells was performed by negative selection. These data come from a study of vaccination and CD4 T cells after COVID-19. The Oncomine TCR Beta short-read assay generated sequence data from the DNA of cultured CD4+ T cells. From the PCR reads, TCRdb called clonotypes with MiXCR, one entry per CDR3 protein. The table records around 21,000 distinct CDR3 sequences, under 70% of them present only once. Deletions cut 5 bases from V and 7 bases from J, with 18 bases between. The CDR3 is 15 residues long. The germline V gene has CDR1 MDHEN and CDR2 SYDVKM.

This sequence was found in a human donor who had recovered from COVID-19. Input material: CD4+ T cells from blood, cultured in vitro. The chain joins TRBV28 to TRBJ2-1; D is perhaps TRBD1 (6 bases). Here the CDR3 reads CASSTPMGARNEQFF. CDR3 bases: TGTGCCAGCAGTACCCCCATGGGGGCGCGGAATGAGCAGTTCTTC.